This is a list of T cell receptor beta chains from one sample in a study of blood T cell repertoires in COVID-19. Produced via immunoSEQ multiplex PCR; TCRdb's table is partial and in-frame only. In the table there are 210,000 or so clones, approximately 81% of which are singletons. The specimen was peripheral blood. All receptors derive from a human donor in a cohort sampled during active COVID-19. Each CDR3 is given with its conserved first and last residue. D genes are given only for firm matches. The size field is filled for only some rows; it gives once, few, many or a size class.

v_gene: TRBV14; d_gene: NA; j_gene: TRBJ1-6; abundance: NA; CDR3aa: CASSQGTYNSPLHF; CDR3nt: TGTGCCAGCAGCCAGGGGACTTATAATTCACCCCTCCACTTT
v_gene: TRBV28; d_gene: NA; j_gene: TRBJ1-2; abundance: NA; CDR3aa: CASSPDGRARGYGYTF; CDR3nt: TGTGCCAGCAGTCCCGACGGGAGGGCGCGAGGCTATGGCTACACCTTC
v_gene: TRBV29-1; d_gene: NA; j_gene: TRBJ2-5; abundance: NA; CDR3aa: CSTGQLEKETQYF; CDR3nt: TGCAGCACAGGACAGTTAGAGAAAGAGACCCAGTACTTC
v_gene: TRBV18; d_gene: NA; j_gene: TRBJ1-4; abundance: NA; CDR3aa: CASSPRQTNEKLFF; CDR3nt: TGTGCCAGCTCACCACGACAGACTAATGAAAAACTGTTTTTT
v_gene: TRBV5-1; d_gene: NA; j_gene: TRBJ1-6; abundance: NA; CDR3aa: CASSLDGGGNSPLHF; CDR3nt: TGCGCCAGCAGCTTGGATGGGGGGGGGAATTCACCCCTCCACTTT
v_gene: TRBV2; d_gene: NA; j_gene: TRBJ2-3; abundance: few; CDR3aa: CASREQGDTQYF; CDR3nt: TGTGCCAGCAGGGAACAGGGAGATACGCAGTATTTT
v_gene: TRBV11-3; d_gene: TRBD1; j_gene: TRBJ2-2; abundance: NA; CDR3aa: CASSSGQGDFLGAGELFF; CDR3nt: TGTGCCAGCAGCTCGGGACAGGGAGATTTTCTAGGGGCCGGGGAGCTGTTTTTT
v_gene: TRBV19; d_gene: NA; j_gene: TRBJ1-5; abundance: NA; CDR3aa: CASSIGLLNQPQHF; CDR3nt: TGTGCCAGTAGTATAGGACTGCTAAATCAGCCCCAGCATTTT
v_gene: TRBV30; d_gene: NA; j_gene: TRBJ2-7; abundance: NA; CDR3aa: CAWRGGTSGSYEQYF; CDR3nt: TGTGCCTGGAGGGGGGGGACAAGCGGATCCTACGAGCAGTACTTC
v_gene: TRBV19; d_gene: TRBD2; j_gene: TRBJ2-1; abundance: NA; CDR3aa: CASSIYSGGGFDEQFF; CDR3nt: TGTGCCAGTAGTATCTATAGCGGGGGAGGGTTCGATGAGCAGTTCTTC
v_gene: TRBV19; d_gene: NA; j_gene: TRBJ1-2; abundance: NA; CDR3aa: CASSRTLNGYTF; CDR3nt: TGTGCCAGTAGTAGAACCCTAAATGGCTACACCTTC
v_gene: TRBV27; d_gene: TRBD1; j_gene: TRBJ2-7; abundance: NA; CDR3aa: CASSLYRGSYEQYF; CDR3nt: TGTGCCAGCAGTTTATACAGGGGCTCCTACGAGCAGTACTTC
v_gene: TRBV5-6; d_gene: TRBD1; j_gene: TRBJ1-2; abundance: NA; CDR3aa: CASSLYRQGYGYTF; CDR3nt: TGTGCCAGCAGCTTGTACCGACAGGGCTATGGCTACACCTTC
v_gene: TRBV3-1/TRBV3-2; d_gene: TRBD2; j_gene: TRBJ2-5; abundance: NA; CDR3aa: CASSRRTSLETQYF; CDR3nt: TGTGCCAGCAGCCGCCGGACTAGCCTGGAGACCCAGTACTTC
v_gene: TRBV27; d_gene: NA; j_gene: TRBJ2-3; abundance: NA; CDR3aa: CASSFWTESTDTQYF; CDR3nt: TGTGCCAGCAGTTTTTGGACAGAATCCACAGATACGCAGTATTTT
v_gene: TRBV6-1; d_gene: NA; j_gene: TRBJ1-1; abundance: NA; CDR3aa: CASSEGGLRTEAFF; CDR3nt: TGTGCCAGCAGTGAGGGGGGGCTTAGAACTGAAGCTTTCTTT
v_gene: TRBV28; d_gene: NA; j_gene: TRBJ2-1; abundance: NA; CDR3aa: CASSPRNEQFF; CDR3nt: TGTGCCAGCAGTCCCCGCAATGAGCAGTTCTTC
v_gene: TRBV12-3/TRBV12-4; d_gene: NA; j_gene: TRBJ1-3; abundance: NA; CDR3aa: CASSFIAGNTIYF; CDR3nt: TGTGCCAGCAGTTTCATAGCTGGAAACACCATATATTTT
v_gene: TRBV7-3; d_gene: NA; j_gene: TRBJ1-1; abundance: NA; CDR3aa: CASSRGVGTEAFF; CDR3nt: TGTGCCAGCAGCCGGGGGGTTGGCACTGAAGCTTTCTTT
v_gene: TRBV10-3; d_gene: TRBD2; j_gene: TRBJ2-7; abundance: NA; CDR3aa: CAISHLSGSYEQYF; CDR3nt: TGTGCCATCAGCCACCTGAGCGGGAGTTACGAGCAGTACTTC
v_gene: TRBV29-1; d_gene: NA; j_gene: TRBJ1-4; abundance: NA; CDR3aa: CSVGRPETNEKLFF; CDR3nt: TGCAGCGTTGGGCGGCCTGAGACTAATGAAAAACTGTTTTTT
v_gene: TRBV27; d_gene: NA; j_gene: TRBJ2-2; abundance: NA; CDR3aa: CASSPPPGPGELFF; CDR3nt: TGTGCCAGCAGTCCACCTCCAGGGCCCGGGGAGCTGTTTTTT
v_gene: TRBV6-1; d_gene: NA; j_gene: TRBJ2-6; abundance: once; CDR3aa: CASSDAYTGRLSGANVLTF; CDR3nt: TGTGCCAGCAGTGATGCATACACAGGGCGACTCTCTGGGGCCAACGTCCTGACTTTC
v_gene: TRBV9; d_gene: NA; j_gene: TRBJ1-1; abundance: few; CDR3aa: CASSVVSGGAEAFF; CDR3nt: TGTGCCAGCAGCGTAGTCTCGGGGGGCGCTGAAGCTTTCTTT
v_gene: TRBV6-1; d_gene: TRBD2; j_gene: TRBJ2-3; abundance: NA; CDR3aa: CASSELPSGGWNTQYF; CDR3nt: TGTGCCAGCAGTGAGCTCCCTAGCGGGGGTTGGAATACGCAGTATTTT
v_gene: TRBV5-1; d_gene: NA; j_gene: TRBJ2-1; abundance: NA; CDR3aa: CASQIPGQSYNEQFF; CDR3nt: TGCGCCAGTCAGATACCGGGACAATCCTACAATGAGCAGTTCTTC
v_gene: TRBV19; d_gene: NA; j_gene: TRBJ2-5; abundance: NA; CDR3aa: CASSRGQETQYF; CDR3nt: TGTGCCAGTAGTCGCGGACAAGAGACCCAGTACTTC
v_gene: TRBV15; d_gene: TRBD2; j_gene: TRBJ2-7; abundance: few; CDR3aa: CATSRELAVQSYEQYF; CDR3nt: TGTGCCACCAGCAGGGAACTAGCGGTTCAGTCCTACGAGCAGTACTTC
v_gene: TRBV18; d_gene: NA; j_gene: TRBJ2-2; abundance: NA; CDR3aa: CASSPRQRSNTGELFF; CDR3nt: TGTGCCAGCTCACCACGACAGCGATCGAACACCGGGGAGCTGTTTTTT
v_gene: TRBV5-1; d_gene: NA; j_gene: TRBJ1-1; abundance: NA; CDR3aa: CASSLGTGNPEAFF; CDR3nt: TGCGCCAGCAGCTTGGGAACGGGGAACCCTGAAGCTTTCTTT
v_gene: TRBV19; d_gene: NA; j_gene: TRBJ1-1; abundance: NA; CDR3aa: CASMGSISEAFF; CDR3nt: TGTGCCAGTATGGGCAGCATATCGGAAGCTTTCTTT
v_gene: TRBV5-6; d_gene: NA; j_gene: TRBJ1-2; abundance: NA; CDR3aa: CASSLVGQTYGYTF; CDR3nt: TGTGCCAGCAGCTTGGTGGGGCAAACCTATGGCTACACCTTC
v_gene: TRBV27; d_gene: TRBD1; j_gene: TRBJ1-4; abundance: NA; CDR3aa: CASSTLSGGEKLFF; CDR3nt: TGTGCCAGCAGTACCCTTTCAGGGGGGGAAAAACTGTTTTTT
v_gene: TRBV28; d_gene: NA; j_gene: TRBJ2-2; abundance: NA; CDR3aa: CASSLPGELFF; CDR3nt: TGTGCCAGCAGCCTCCCCGGGGAGCTGTTTTTT
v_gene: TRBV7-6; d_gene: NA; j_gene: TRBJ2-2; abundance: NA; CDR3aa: CASSPHLTADTGELFF; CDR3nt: TGTGCCAGCAGCCCCCACCTGACGGCGGACACCGGGGAGCTGTTTTTT
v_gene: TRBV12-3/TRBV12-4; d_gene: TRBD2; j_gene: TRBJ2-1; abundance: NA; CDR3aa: CASSRLAIPEQFF; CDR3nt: TGTGCCAGCAGCCGACTAGCCATACCCGAGCAGTTCTTC
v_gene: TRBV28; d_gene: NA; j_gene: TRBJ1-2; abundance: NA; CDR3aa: CASSRGRSGYTF; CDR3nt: TGTGCCTCTAGTCGGGGTAGGAGTGGCTACACCTTC
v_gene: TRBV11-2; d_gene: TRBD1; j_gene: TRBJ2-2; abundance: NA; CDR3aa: CASSQSTGGYGELFF; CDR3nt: TGTGCCAGCAGCCAGTCAACAGGGGGCTACGGGGAGCTGTTTTTT
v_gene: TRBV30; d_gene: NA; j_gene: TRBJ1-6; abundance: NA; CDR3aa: CAPQKPRTACSSYNSPLHF; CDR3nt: TGTGCCCCCCAAAAGCCCCGGACAGCTTGTAGCTCCTATAATTCACCCCTCCACTTT
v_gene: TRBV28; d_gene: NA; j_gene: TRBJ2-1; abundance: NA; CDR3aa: CASSSRKEQFF; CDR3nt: TGTGCCAGCAGTTCCCGTAAAGAGCAGTTCTTC
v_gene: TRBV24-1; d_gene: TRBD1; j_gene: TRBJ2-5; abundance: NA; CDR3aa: CAVSETGAQETQYF; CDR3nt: TGTGCCGTCTCCGAGACAGGGGCGCAAGAGACCCAGTACTTC
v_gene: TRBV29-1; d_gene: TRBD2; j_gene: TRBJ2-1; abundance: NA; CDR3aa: CSGKGTSGRRSYNEQFF; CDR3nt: TGCAGCGGAAAAGGGACTAGCGGGAGAAGATCGTACAATGAGCAGTTCTTC
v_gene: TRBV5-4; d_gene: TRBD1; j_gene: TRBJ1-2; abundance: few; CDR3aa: CASSLPGQGHNYGYTF; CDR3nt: TGTGCCAGCAGCTTGCCCGGACAGGGGCATAACTATGGCTACACCTTC
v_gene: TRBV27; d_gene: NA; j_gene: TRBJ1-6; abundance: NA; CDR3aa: CASSPGLLAASPLHF; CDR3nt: TGTGCCAGCAGTCCAGGTTTATTAGCGGCCTCACCCCTCCACTTT
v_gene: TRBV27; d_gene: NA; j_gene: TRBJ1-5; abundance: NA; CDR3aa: CASSLRGGGFYNQPQHF; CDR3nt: TGTGCCAGCAGTTTAAGGGGCGGGGGGTTTTACAATCAGCCCCAGCATTTT
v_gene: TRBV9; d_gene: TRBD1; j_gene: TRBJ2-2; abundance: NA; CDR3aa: CASSFGTGNTGELFF; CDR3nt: TGTGCCAGCAGTTTCGGGACAGGCAACACCGGGGAGCTGTTTTTT
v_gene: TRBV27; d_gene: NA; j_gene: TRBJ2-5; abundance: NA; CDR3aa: CASRKLDGGETQYF; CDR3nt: TGTGCCAGCAGGAAATTGGACGGGGGTGAGACCCAGTACTTC
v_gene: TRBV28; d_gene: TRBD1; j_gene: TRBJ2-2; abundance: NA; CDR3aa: CASSSGQYTGELFF; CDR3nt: TGTGCCAGCAGTTCGGGACAGTACACCGGGGAGCTGTTTTTT